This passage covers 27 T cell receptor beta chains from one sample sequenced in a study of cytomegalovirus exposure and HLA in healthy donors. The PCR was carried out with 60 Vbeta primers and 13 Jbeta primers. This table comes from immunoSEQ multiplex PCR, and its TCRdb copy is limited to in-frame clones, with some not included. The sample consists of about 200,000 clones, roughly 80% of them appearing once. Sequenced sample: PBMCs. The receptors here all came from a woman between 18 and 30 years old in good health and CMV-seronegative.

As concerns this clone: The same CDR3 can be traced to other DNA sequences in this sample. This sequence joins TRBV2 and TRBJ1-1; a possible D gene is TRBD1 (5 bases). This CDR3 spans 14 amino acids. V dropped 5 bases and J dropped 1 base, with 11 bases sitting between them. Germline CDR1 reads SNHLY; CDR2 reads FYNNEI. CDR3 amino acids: CASSSDGGNTEAFF. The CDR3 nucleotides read TGTGCCAGCAGTTCGGACGGGGGGAACACTGAAGCTTTCTTT.

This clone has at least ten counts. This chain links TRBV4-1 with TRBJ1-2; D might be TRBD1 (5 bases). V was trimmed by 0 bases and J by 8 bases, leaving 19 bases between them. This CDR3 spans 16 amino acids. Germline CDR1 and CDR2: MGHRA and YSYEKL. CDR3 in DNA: TGCGCCAGCAGCCAAGATTGGGGGAGGGTAACGGGGGGCTACACCTTC. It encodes CASSQDWGRVTGGYTF.

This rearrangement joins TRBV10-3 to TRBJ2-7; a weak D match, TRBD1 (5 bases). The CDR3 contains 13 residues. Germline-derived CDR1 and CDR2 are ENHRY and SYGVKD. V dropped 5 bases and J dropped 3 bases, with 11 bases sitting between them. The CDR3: CAISKDNRYEQYF. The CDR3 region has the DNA TGTGCCATCAGTAAGGACAATCGCTACGAGCAGTACTTC.

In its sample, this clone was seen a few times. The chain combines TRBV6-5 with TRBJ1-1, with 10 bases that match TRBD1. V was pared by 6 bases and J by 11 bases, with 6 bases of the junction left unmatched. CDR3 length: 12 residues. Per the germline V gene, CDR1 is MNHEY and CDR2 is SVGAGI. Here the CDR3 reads CASSHGDRGAFF. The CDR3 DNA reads TGTGCCAGCAGCCACGGGGACAGGGGTGCTTTCTTT.

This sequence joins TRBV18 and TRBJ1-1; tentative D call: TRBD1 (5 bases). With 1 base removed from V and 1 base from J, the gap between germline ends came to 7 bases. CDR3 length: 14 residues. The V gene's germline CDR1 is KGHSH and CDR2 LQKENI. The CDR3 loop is CASSPQGQNTEAFF. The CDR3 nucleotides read TGTGCCAGCTCACCACAGGGGCAGAACACTGAAGCTTTCTTT.

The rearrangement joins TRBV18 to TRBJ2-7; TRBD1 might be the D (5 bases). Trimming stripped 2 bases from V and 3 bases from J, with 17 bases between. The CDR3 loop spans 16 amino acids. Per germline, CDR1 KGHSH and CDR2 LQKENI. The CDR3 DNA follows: TGTGCCAGCTCACCAGCGTCTCCAGGGTGGAACTACGAGCAGTACTTC. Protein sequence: CASSPASPGWNYEQYF.

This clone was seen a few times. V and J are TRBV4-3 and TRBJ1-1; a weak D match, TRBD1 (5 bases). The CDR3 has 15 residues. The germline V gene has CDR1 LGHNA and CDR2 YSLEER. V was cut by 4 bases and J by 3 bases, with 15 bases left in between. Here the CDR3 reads CASSRAGGGDTEAFF. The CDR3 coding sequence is TGCGCCAGCAGCCGCGCGGGAGGAGGGGACACTGAAGCTTTCTTT.

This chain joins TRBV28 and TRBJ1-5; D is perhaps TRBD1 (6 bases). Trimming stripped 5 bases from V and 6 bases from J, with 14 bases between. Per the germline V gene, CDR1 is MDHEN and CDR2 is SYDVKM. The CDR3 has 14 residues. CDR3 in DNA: TGTGCCAGCAGTCCCCGACAGGTCGGTCAGCCCCAGCATTTT. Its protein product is CASSPRQVGQPQHF.

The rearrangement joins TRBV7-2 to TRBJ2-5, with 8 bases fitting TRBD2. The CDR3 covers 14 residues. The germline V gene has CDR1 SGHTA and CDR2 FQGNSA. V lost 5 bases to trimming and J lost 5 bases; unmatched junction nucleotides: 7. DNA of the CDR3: TGTGCCAGCAGCGAAGCGGGAGCAGGGGAGACCCAGTACTTC. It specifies CASSEAGAGETQYF.

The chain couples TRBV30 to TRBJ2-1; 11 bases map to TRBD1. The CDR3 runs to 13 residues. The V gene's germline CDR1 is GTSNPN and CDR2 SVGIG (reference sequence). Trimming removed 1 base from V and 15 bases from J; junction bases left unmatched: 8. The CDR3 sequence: CAWSATDRGRRFF. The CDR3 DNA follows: TGTGCCTGGAGTGCCACGGACAGGGGGCGCCGGTTCTTC. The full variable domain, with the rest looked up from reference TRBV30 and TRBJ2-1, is SQTIHQWPATLVQPVGSPLSLECTVEGTSNPNLYWYRQAAGRGLQLLFYSVGIGQISSEVPQNLSASRPQDRQFILSSKKLLLSDSGFYLCAWSATDRGRRFFGPGTRLTVL.

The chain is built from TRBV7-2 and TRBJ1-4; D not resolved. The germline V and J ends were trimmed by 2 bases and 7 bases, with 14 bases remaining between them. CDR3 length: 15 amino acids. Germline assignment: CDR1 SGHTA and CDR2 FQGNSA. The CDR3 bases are TGTGCCAGCAGCTTAAAGAGGGCCAATGGTGAAAAACTGTTTTTT. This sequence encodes CASSLKRANGEKLFF.

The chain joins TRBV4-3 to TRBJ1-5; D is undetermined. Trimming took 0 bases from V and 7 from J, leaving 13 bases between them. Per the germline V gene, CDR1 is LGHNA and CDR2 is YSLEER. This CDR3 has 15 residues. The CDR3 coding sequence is TGCGCCAGCAGCCAAGAGGGAGGCGGGAGGCAGCCCCAGCATTTT. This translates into CASSQEGGGRQPQHF.

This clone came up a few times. The CDR3 region is CASIPGTAQGKLFF. CDR3 DNA: TGTGCCAGCATCCCCGGGACAGCACAGGGAAAACTGTTTTTT. J is TRBJ1-4 and V is TRBV6-1; 7 bases match TRBD1. Per germline, CDR1 MNHNS and CDR2 SASEGT. V shed 7 bases, J shed 10 bases, and the junction held 12 bases outside the gene matches. CDR3 size: 14 residues.

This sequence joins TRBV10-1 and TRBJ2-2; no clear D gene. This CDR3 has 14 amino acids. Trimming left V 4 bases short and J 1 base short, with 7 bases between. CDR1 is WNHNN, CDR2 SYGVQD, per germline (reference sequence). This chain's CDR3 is CASSVGLNTGELFF. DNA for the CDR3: TGCGCCAGCAGTGTCGGGTTGAACACCGGGGAGCTGTTTTTT.

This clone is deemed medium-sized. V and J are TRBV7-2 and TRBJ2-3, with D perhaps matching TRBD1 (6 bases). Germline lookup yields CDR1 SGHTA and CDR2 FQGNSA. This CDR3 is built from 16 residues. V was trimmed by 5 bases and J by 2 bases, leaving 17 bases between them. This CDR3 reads CASSPRLTGVTDTQYF. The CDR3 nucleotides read TGTGCCAGCAGCCCCCGCCTGACAGGAGTCACAGATACGCAGTATTTT.

CDR3: CASSENATEVVPFSGNTIYF. In DNA, the CDR3 is TGCGCCAGCAGTGAGAATGCGACAGAGGTAGTCCCCTTCTCTGGAAACACCATATATTTT. The V and J genes are TRBV10-1 and TRBJ1-3, with D perhaps TRBD1 (5 bases). Germline assignment: CDR1 WNHNN and CDR2 SYGVQD (reference sequence). The CDR3 has 20 residues. Trimming cost V 2 bases and J 0 bases, with 23 bases left between them.

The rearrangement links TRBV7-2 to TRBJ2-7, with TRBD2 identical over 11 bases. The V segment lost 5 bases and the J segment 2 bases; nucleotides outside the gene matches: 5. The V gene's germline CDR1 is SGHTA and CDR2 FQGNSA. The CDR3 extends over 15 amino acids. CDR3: CASSRTSGGAYEQYF. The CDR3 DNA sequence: TGTGCCAGCAGCCGAACTAGCGGGGGAGCCTACGAGCAGTACTTC.

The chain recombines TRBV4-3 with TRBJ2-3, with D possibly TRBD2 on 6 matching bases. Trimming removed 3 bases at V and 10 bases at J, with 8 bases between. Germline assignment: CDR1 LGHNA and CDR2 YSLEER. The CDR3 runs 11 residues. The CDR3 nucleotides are TGCGCCAGCAGCCAGGAGGGATCGCAGTATTTT. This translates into CASSQEGSQYF.

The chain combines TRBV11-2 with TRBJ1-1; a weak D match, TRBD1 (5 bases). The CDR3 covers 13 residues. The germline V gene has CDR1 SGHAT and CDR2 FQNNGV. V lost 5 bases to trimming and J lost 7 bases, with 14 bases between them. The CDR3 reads CASSGARQLEAFF. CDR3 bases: TGTGCCAGCAGCGGAGCCCGACAGCTTGAAGCTTTCTTT.

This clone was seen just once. The CDR3 sequence: CASSLSRVSGNTIYF. CDR3 DNA sequence: TGTGCCAGCAGCTTGTCCCGAGTCTCTGGAAACACCATATATTTT. The chain links TRBV7-2 to TRBJ1-3; no reliable D call. CDR1 and CDR2 (germline): SGHTA, FQGNSA. This CDR3 has 15 amino acids. The V end lost 3 bases, the J end lost 0 bases, and 9 bases lay between the germline ends. The variable domain in full, with the rest retrieved from reference TRBV7-2 and TRBJ1-3, is GAGVSQSPSNKVTEKGKDVELRCDPISGHTALYWYRQSLGQGLEFLIYFQGNSAPDKSGLPSDRFSAERTGGSVSTLTIQRTQQEDSAVYLCASSLSRVSGNTIYFGEGSWLTVV.

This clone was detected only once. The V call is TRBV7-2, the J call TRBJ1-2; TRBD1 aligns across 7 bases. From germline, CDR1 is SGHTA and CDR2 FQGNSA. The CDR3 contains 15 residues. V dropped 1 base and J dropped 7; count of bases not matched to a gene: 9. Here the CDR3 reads CASSLVRTGEGGYTF. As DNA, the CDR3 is TGTGCCAGCAGCTTAGTGAGGACAGGAGAGGGTGGCTACACCTTC. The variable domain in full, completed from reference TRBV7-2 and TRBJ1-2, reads GAGVSQSPSNKVTEKGKDVELRCDPISGHTALYWYRQSLGQGLEFLIYFQGNSAPDKSGLPSDRFSAERTGGSVSTLTIQRTQQEDSAVYLCASSLVRTGEGGYTFGSGTRLTVV.

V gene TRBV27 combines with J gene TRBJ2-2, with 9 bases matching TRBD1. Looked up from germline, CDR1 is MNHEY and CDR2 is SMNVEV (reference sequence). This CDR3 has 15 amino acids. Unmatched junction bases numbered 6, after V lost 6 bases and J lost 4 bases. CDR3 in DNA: TGTGCCAGCAGGCCAGGACAGGGGTCCACCGGGGAGCTGTTTTTT. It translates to CASRPGQGSTGELFF.

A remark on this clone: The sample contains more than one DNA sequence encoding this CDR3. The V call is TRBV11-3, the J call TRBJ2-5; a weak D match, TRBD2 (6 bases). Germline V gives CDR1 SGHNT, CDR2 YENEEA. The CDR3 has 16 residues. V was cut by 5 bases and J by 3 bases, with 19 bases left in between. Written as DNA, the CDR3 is TGTGCCAGCAGCCCCGCTTCGCGGGGATTAAAAGAGACCCAGTACTTC. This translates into CASSPASRGLKETQYF.

CDR3 loop: CASSSQGVARKLFF. The CDR3 DNA follows: TGTGCCAGCAGCTCACAGGGGGTTGCGCGAAAACTGTTTTTT. V usage is TRBV25-1 and J usage is TRBJ1-4, with TRBD1 matching 8 bases. Germline values: CDR1 MGHDK, CDR2 SYGVNS. This CDR3 has 14 residues. J gave up 10 bases and V 6 bases, and 10 bases lay outside the gene matches.

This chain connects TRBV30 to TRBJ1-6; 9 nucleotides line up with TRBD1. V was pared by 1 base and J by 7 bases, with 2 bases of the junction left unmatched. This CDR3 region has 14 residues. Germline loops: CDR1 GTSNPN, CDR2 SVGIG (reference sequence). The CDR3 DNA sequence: TGTGCCTGGAGTGGAGGACAGGGGAATTCACCCCTCCACTTT. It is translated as CAWSGGQGNSPLHF.

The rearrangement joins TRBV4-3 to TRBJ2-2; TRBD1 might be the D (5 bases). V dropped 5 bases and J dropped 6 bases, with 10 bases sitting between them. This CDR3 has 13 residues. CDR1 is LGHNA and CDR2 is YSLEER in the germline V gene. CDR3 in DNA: TGCGCCAGCAGCAGGGGTAGTCCCGGGGAGCTGTTTTTT. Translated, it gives CASSRGSPGELFF.

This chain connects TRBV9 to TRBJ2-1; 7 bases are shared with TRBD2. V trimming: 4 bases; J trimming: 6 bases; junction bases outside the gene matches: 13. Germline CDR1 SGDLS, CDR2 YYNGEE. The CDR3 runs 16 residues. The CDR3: CASSPIFSTSPNEQFF. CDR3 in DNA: TGTGCCAGCAGCCCAATTTTCTCGACTAGCCCCAATGAGCAGTTCTTC.